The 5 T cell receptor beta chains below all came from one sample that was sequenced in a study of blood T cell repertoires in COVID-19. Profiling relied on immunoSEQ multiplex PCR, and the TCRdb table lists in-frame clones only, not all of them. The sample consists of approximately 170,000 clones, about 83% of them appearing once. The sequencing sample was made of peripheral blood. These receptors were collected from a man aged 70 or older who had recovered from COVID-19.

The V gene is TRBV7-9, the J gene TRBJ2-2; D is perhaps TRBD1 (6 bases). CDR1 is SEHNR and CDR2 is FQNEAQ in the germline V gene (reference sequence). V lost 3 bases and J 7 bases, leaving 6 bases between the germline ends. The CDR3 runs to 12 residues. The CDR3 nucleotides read TGTGCCAGCAGCTTCAGGGGCGGGGAGCTGTTTTTT. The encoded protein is CASSFRGGELFF.

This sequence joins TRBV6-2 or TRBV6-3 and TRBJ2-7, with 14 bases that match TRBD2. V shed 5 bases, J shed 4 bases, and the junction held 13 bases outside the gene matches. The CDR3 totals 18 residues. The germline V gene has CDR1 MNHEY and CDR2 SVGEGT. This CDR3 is CASSNPGLAGESAYEQYF. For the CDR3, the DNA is TGTGCCAGCAGTAACCCGGGACTAGCGGGAGAGAGTGCGTACGAGCAGTACTTC.

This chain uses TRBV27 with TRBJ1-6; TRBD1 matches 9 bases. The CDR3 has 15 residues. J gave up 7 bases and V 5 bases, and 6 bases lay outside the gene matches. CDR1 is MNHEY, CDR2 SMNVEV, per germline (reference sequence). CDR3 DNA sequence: TGTGCCAGCAGTGCACAGGGGGCGCGGAATTCACCCCTCCACTTT. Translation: CASSAQGARNSPLHF.

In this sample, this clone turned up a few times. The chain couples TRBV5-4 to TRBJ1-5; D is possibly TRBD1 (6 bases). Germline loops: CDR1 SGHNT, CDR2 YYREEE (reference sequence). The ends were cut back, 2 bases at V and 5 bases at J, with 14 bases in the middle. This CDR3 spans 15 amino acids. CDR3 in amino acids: CASSLQGRRDQPQHF. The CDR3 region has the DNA TGTGCCAGCAGCTTACAGGGACGCCGAGATCAGCCCCAGCATTTT.

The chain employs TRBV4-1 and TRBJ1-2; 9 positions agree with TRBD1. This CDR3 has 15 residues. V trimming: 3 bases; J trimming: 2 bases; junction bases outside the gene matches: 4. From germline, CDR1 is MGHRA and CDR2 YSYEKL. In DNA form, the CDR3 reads TGCGCCAGCAGCCAGCCTGGACAGGGGAACTATGGCTACACCTTC. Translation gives CASSQPGQGNYGYTF.